The 28 T cell receptor beta chains presented below share a single source sample, sequenced in a study of tumor and adjacent non-tumor tissue in lung cancer. The library came from three nested PCR rounds adapted from ARM-PCR protocols. MiXCR, run by TCRdb on the multiplex PCR reads, gives a single entry per CDR3 protein. The table includes 110,000 or so distinct CDR3 sequences, about 63% detected once. RNA was extracted from bulk tissue without any cell sorting. The normal lung tissue was taken more than 3 cm from the tumor edge. The sample was distant non-tumor lung tissue. The receptors derive from a man aged 60 to 69 with non-small cell lung cancer.

In its sample, this clonotype ranks as medium-sized. This chain connects TRBV4-3 to TRBJ1-4, with TRBD1 matching over 9 bases. V shed 4 bases, J shed 11 bases, and the junction held 8 bases outside the gene matches. CDR3 length: 14 amino acids. Looked up from germline, CDR1 is LGHNA and CDR2 is YSLEER. DNA of the CDR3: TGCGCCAGCAGCCGGGACAGGGTGCAGGGGAAACTGTTTTTT. It yields the protein CASSRDRVQGKLFF.

This clonotype was detected many times. V and J are TRBV12-3 or TRBV12-4 and TRBJ2-3, with a weak D call TRBD2 (5 bases). V was pared by 9 bases and J by 2 bases, with 12 bases between. The CDR3 spans 13 residues. The CDR3 here is CASNGGFTDTQYF. Here the CDR3 DNA reads TGTGCCAGTAACGGAGGCTTCACAGATACGCAGTATTTT.

This rearrangement joins TRBV7-9 to TRBJ2-7, with D possibly TRBD1 on 6 matching bases. Trimming removed 4 bases at V and 7 bases at J, with 20 bases between. CDR3 length equals 15 residues. From germline, CDR1 is SEHNR and CDR2 FQNEAQ (reference sequence). The CDR3 sequence is CASSSTGPGAGEQYF. The CDR3 DNA sequence: TGTGCCAGCAGCTCAACCGGTCCAGGGGCTGGGGAGCAGTACTTC. The complete variable domain, with remaining parts taken from reference TRBV7-9 and TRBJ2-7, reads DTGVSQNPRHKITKRGQNVTFRCDPISEHNRLYWYRQTLGQGPEFLTYFQNEAQLEKSRLLSDRFSAERPKGSFSTLEIQRTEQGDSAMYLCASSSTGPGAGEQYFGPGTRLTVT.

The chain carries TRBV10-2 and TRBJ2-1; possible D gene TRBD2, 7 bases. V dropped 9 bases and J dropped 9 bases, with 18 bases sitting between them. This CDR3 is 13 amino acids long. Germline CDR1 and CDR2: WSHSY and SAAADI. The chain's CDR3 is CASIGRGAGEQFF. In DNA form, the CDR3 reads TGCGCCAGTATAGGACGGGGGGCGGGTGAGCAGTTCTTC.

Note on this clonotype: A much larger clone sits a single nucleotide away, making a read error possible. V and J are TRBV5-1 and TRBJ2-1; 7 nucleotides match TRBD1. Germline CDR1 reads SGHRS; CDR2 reads YFSETQ. The CDR3 is 15 amino acids. With V trimmed by 6 bases and J by 3 bases, 9 bases remained unmatched. The CDR3 DNA reads as TGCGCCAGCAACTCCCAGACAGGGAGCTACAATGAGCAGTTCTTC. Amino acid sequence: CASNSQTGSYNEQFF.

This clonotype showed up just a few times. V and J are TRBV30 and TRBJ2-2; a possible D gene is TRBD1 (5 bases). Germline values: CDR1 GTSNPN, CDR2 SVGIG (reference sequence). This CDR3 has 16 residues. V lost 0 bases to trimming and J lost 4 bases, with 15 bases between them. The CDR3 DNA reads TGTGCCTGGAGTGTCGGTCAGGGTGCGCCCACCGGGGAGCTGTTTTTT. This sequence encodes CAWSVGQGAPTGELFF.

The J gene is TRBJ2-5, the V gene TRBV15, with 9 bases that match TRBD1. The trim removed 1 base at V and 1 base at J, leaving 4 bases unmatched. The CDR3 totals 16 residues. CDR1 is LNHNV and CDR2 is YYDKDF in the germline V gene (reference sequence). The CDR3 DNA sequence: TGTGCCACCAGCAGAGCCACGACAGGGGGCCAAGAGACCCAGTACTTC. Its translation is CATSRATTGGQETQYF. Together with reference TRBV15 and TRBJ2-5, the CDR3 gives the full variable domain: DAMVIQNPRYQVTQFGKPVTLSCSQTLNHNVMYWYQQKSSQAPKLLFHYYDKDFNNEADTPDNFQSRRPNTSFCFLDIRSPGLGDTAMYLCATSRATTGGQETQYFGPGTRLLVL.

In the case of this clonotype: Sequence at one end of the junction differs from germline and may be a read error. The rearrangement links TRBV9 to TRBJ2-2; TRBD2 matches 10 bases. This CDR3 has 15 residues. CDR1 is SGDLS, CDR2 YYNGEE, per germline. CDR3 nucleotides: TGTGCCACCAGCGCCCTAGCGGGAGATCCGGGGGAGCTGTTTTTT. This codes for CATSALAGDPGELFF.

The rearrangement joins TRBV28 to TRBJ2-5, with unresolved D. Germline loops: CDR1 MDHEN, CDR2 SYDVKM. The CDR3 has 11 residues. Trimming removed 5 bases at V and 3 bases at J, with 4 bases between. CDR3 nucleotides: TGTGCCAGCAGTGTCGAAGAGACCCAGTACTTC. It is translated as CASSVEETQYF.

Notes on this clonotype: A junction boundary mismatches the germline segment, possibly from a read error. The rearrangement links TRBV11-1 to TRBJ2-1; D call uncertain. This CDR3 has 18 amino acids. Germline assignment: CDR1 SGHAT and CDR2 FQDESV (reference sequence). CDR3 amino acids: CDSSSVHGRGLEVNEQFF. For the CDR3, the DNA is TGTGACAGCAGCTCAGTCCACGGTAGAGGCCTTGAAGTAAATGAGCAGTTCTTC.

A remark on this clonotype: Because it lacks the conserved phenylalanine or tryptophan at the end, this CDR3 is likely a read error. This chain connects TRBV6-2 or TRBV6-3 to TRBJ1-1, with D uncertain. CDR1 and CDR2 (germline): MNHEY, SVGEGT. CDR3 length: 14 residues. V dropped 7 bases and J dropped 0 bases, with 12 bases sitting between them. CDR3 in DNA: TGTGCCAGCAATTCCCAGAGGCTGAACACTGAAGCTTTCTCT. This codes for CASNSQRLNTEAFS.

Comment on this clonotype: A clone one base away is much larger, so this may be a read error. This chain joins TRBV5-5 and TRBJ2-3; D unresolved. From germline, CDR1 is SGHKS and CDR2 YYEKEE (reference sequence). This CDR3 region has 14 residues. CDR3 amino acids: CASCLTVITDTQYF. For the CDR3, the DNA is TGTGCCAGCTGCTTAACAGTGATCACAGATACGCAGTATTTT.

Only a few counts were recorded for this clonotype. At one end, the junction sequence differs from germline, possibly due to a read error. The CDR3 loop is CSVDSSGGFSDTRYF. The CDR3, as DNA: TGCAGCGTTGACTCTAGCGGGGGGTTCTCAGATACGCGGTATTTT. V gene TRBV29-1 combines with J gene TRBJ2-3, with 11 bases identical to TRBD2. The germline CDR1 and CDR2 sequences are SQVTM and ANQGSEA. The CDR3 loop spans 15 amino acids.

As regards this clonotype: The junction departs from germline at one end; a sequencing error may be responsible. The V gene is TRBV29-1, the J gene TRBJ1-2, with 9 bases fitting TRBD1. The germline CDR1 and CDR2 sequences are SQVTM and ANQGSEA. This CDR3 is 14 amino acids long. The CDR3 sequence is CGVGDRASNYGYTF. In nucleotides, the CDR3 is TGCGGCGTTGGGGACAGGGCATCTAACTATGGCTACACCTTC.

This clonotype was recorded once. This CDR3 is missing its conserved last phenylalanine or tryptophan, likely due to a read error. CDR3 DNA sequence: TGTGCCATCAGCTTGGCAGGGTACGGTTCACCCCTCCACTCT. Translated: CAISLAGYGSPLHS. The gene calls are TRBV5-4 and TRBJ1-6; perhaps TRBD1 as D (5 bases). The CDR3 is made up of 14 amino acids. Germline CDR1 reads SGHNT; CDR2 reads YYREEE (reference sequence).

A word on this clonotype: One junction end disagrees with the germline gene, perhaps due to a read error. The rearrangement joins TRBV11-3 to TRBJ1-5, with no clear D. This CDR3 has 13 amino acids. Per germline, CDR1 SGHNT and CDR2 YENEEA. DNA for the CDR3: TGTGCCAGGAGCCTCGGACCGAATCAGCCCCTGCATTTT. Its translation is CARSLGPNQPLHF.

This clonotype appeared many times. J is TRBJ1-1 and V is TRBV30; no firm D call. Germline V gives CDR1 GTSNPN, CDR2 SVGIG (reference sequence). The CDR3 contains 11 residues. Trimming took off 7 bases at V and 4 bases at J, with 10 bases between the two ends. The CDR3 coding sequence is TGTGCCTCGGAGCGGGGCACTGAAGCTTTCTTT. Translated: CASERGTEAFF.

A word on this clonotype: One end of the junction varies from germline; a read error may be responsible. This chain joins TRBV20-1 and TRBJ1-6; 8 bases match TRBD1. This CDR3 region has 15 residues. Germline CDR1 and CDR2: DFQATT and SNEGSKA (reference sequence). CDR3 nucleotides: TGCAATGCTAGACTTGACGGCAGGGGGCCTTCACCCCTCCACTTT. Protein sequence: CNARLDGRGPSPLHF.

The chain joins TRBV20-1 to TRBJ2-7; TRBD1 might be the D (6 bases). The V gene lost 4 bases and the J gene lost 3 bases, with 16 bases spanning the gap. The CDR3 totals 14 residues. Germline V CDR1 and CDR2: DFQATT, SNEGSKA (reference sequence). CDR3 in DNA: TGCAGTGCTAAGAAGACAGGTGACTTCTACGAGCAGTACTTC. Translating gives CSAKKTGDFYEQYF.

This clonotype was counted a few times. With a much larger clone just one base away, this may be a read error. The chain links TRBV12-3 or TRBV12-4 to TRBJ2-1; D remains ambiguous. The CDR3 loop spans 14 amino acids. Trimming shortened V by 1 base and J by 6 bases, and 10 bases separated the two germline ends. CDR3 bases: TGTGCCAGCAGTTTAGGTCAGGCATGCAATGAGCAGTTCTTC. Translated, it gives CASSLGQACNEQFF.

Turning to this clonotype: Its ends do not fully match the called genes, so a read error is possible. The gene calls are TRBV6-5 and TRBJ2-7; D ambiguous. This CDR3 has 14 amino acids. Germline-derived CDR1 and CDR2 are MNHEY and SVGAGI. In DNA form, the CDR3 reads TGTGCCAACAGTGCTCCGGGCACCCCCTACGAGCAGTACTTC. Encoded protein: CANSAPGTPYEQYF.

Comments on this clonotype: A much larger clone lies one base from this, so it may be a read error. The chain is built from TRBV20-1 and TRBJ2-7, with D perhaps TRBD2 (5 bases). CDR1 and CDR2 from the germline V gene are DFQATT and SNEGSKA (reference sequence). The CDR3 has 12 amino acids. The chain's CDR3 is CSTRVNAGEQYF. The CDR3 coding sequence is TGCAGTACTAGAGTTAATGCGGGCGAGCAGTACTTC.

V is TRBV20-1 and J is TRBJ2-5; D remains ambiguous. The length of the CDR3 is 12 residues. With 4 bases removed from V and 2 bases from J, the gap between germline ends came to 8 bases. CDR1 DFQATT and CDR2 SNEGSKA come from the germline V gene (reference sequence). The DNA of the CDR3 is TGCAGTGCTACAGTATCGCAAGAGACCCAGTACTTC. It translates to CSATVSQETQYF.

This rearrangement joins TRBV6-2 or TRBV6-3 to TRBJ1-5, with D hard to call. The CDR3 loop spans 17 amino acids. Germline values: CDR1 MNHEY, CDR2 SVGEGT. V lost 1 base to trimming and J lost 5 bases, with 18 bases between them. This CDR3 is CASSYFGRTVNHQPQHF. The CDR3 bases are TGTGCCAGCAGTTACTTCGGGAGAACAGTAAACCATCAGCCCCAGCATTTT.

Worth noting for this clonotype: The junction does not match germline at one end; this may be a read error. The chain employs TRBV11-2 and TRBJ2-2, with 8 bases lining up with TRBD2. The CDR3 totals 18 residues. Germline loops: CDR1 SGHAT, CDR2 FQNNGV. This chain's CDR3 is CTSSSGEAGATNTGELFF. The CDR3 region has the DNA TGTACCAGCAGCTCGGGAGAAGCGGGAGCGACGAACACCGGGGAGCTGTTTTTT. Drawing the rest from reference TRBV11-2 and TRBJ2-2, the complete variable domain is EAGVAQSPRYKIIEKRQSVAFWCNPISGHATLYWYQQILGQGPKLLIQFQNNGVVDDSQLPKDRFSAERLKGVDSTLKIQPAKLEDSAVYLCTSSSGEAGATNTGELFFGEGSRLTVL.

As regards this clonotype: This CDR3 is missing its conserved last phenylalanine or tryptophan, likely due to a read error. The chain combines TRBV6-5 with TRBJ2-3; possibly TRBD2 for D (7 bases). Trimming removed 4 bases from V and 3 bases from J, with 20 bases in between. Germline CDR1 reads MNHEY; CDR2 reads SVGAGI. The CDR3 sequence is 17 residues long. The CDR3 loop is CASSFGTSGGLTDTQYL. The DNA for the CDR3 is TGTGCCAGCAGTTTTGGGACATCGGGGGGATTGACAGATACGCAGTATCTT.

In its sample, this clonotype was seen many times. This sequence may be a read error, since a much larger clone differs from it by one base. The conserved phenylalanine or tryptophan normally closing the CDR3 is absent here, so this likely arose from a read error. V is TRBV11-3 and J is TRBJ2-1; TRBD2 agrees at 7 bases. With 4 bases clipped from V and 7 bases from J, the junction kept 10 bases outside the gene matches. CDR1 and CDR2 (germline): SGHNT, YENEEA. The CDR3 sequence is 15 residues long. The CDR3 sequence is CASSYSVGAGNEQFL. The CDR3 DNA reads TGTGCCAGCAGCTATAGCGTCGGAGCGGGAAATGAGCAGTTCCTC.

A remark on this clonotype: One end of the junction fails to match germline, which may point to a read error. This chain links TRBV6-2 or TRBV6-3 with TRBJ2-2; 7 nucleotides agree with TRBD2. This CDR3 comprises 15 residues. The germline gives CDR1 MNHEY, CDR2 SVGEGT. The CDR3 DNA is TGTGCCAGCAGCAAAACTAGCGCGGACACCGAGGAGCTGTTTTTT. The encoded protein is CASSKTSADTEELFF.